This T cell receptor (beta chain) was recovered during a study of blood T cell repertoires in COVID-19. Produced via immunoSEQ multiplex PCR; TCRdb's table is partial and in-frame only. The table lists about 140,000 clones, about 82% of them singletons. The germline V gene encodes CDR1 MNHNY and CDR2 SVGAGI (reference sequence). The CDR3 extends over 15 amino acids. Trimming at V came to 5 bases and at J to 5 bases, leaving 10 bases not matched to a gene. The sequenced sample consisted of peripheral blood. The V gene is TRBV6-6, the J gene TRBJ1-2; 8 nucleotides match TRBD1. This sequence was found in a woman of 80 years or more with active or convalescent COVID-19. The CDR3 loop is CASSTHRTGPYGYTF. In DNA form, the CDR3 reads TGTGCCAGCAGTACTCATAGGACAGGGCCTTATGGCTACACCTTC.